This entry lists 23 T cell receptor beta chains sequenced from one sample in a study of regulatory T cells in long-lasting Graves disease. Time point reported: newly diagnosed GD, antithyroid drugs for less than 3 months. Preparation of the TCR library used RNA extracted from PBMCs. Arm-PCR of CDR3 regions and iRepertoire HTBI primers were the basis on which TCR beta libraries were built. TCRdb re-derived calls from the multiplex PCR reads in MiXCR, one entry per CDR3 protein. The sample has over 300,000 distinct CDR3 sequences, about 16% seen once. Sequenced material: peripheral blood mononuclear cells (PBMCs), taken at new diagnosis, from a patient treated with antithyroid drugs. The receptors were sampled from a female donor with Graves disease.

This clonotype was found many times. This chain connects TRBV10-1 to TRBJ1-2, with D unclear. Between the trimmed V and J ends, which lost 6 bases and 5 bases, there was a span of 13 bases. The CDR3 consists of 13 residues. Per germline, CDR1 WNHNN and CDR2 SYGVQD (reference sequence). The CDR3 DNA sequence: TGCGCCAGCAGCCCCCACGGACCTTATGGCTACACCTTC. This encodes CASSPHGPYGYTF.

The genes are TRBV4-1 and TRBJ1-1, with a possible D match to TRBD1 (5 bases). The CDR3 length is 15 residues. The germline V and J ends were trimmed by 1 base and 1 base, with 10 bases remaining between them. CDR1 and CDR2 (germline): MGHRA, YSYEKL. CDR3 residues: CASSQVFRANTEAFF. The CDR3, as DNA: TGCGCCAGCAGCCAAGTTTTCAGGGCGAACACTGAAGCTTTCTTT.

This clonotype was counted at least ten times. CDR3 region: CASQGTVSSYEQYF. As DNA, the CDR3 is TGTGCCAGCCAAGGGACGGTGAGCTCCTACGAGCAGTACTTC. The genes are TRBV28 and TRBJ2-7, with D possibly being TRBD1 or TRBD2 (5 bases each). The CDR3 length is 14 residues. V was trimmed by 8 bases and J by 0 bases, leaving 14 bases between them. The V gene's germline CDR1 is MDHEN and CDR2 SYDVKM.

The chain carries TRBV27 and TRBJ1-2, with D possibly matching TRBD1 (5 bases). The CDR3 runs 13 residues. Per germline, CDR1 MNHEY and CDR2 SMNVEV (reference sequence). Deletions cut 0 bases from V and 5 bases from J, with 7 bases between. DNA of the CDR3: TGTGCCAGCAGTTTATCAGGGGCGTATGGCTACACCTTC. It encodes CASSLSGAYGYTF.

This clonotype was counted many times. The chain uses TRBV28 and TRBJ1-2; TRBD1 matches at 9 bases. The CDR3 has 17 residues. The ends lost 4 bases at V and 4 bases at J; junction bases unmatched: 13. Looked up from germline, CDR1 is MDHEN and CDR2 is SYDVKM. CDR3 sequence (DNA): TGTGCCAGCAGTTCGACGACAGGGGGGGGATCTAGCTATGGCTACACCTTC. Its translation is CASSSTTGGGSSYGYTF.

The sample holds a few counts of this clonotype. The chain uses TRBV20-1 and TRBJ2-3, with 11 bases fitting TRBD2. With V trimmed by 0 bases and J by 1 base, 12 bases remained unmatched. The germline V gene encodes CDR1 DFQATT and CDR2 SNEGSKA (reference sequence). The CDR3 length is 19 residues. The CDR3, as DNA: TGCAGTGCTAGAGATCTGGGTAGCGGGGGGGAGCTAGGCACAGATACGCAGTATTTT. It is translated as CSARDLGSGGELGTDTQYF.

The rearrangement joins TRBV6-1 to TRBJ2-5, with D perhaps TRBD1 (6 bases). The CDR3 covers 14 residues. Between the trimmed V and J ends, which lost 7 bases and 1 base, there was a span of 13 bases. From germline, CDR1 is MNHNS and CDR2 SASEGT. CDR3 sequence: CASKIQGAQETQYF. The CDR3 DNA reads as TGTGCCAGCAAAATACAGGGTGCCCAAGAGACCCAGTACTTC.

The chain joins TRBV29-1 to TRBJ2-7; a weak D match, TRBD1 (6 bases). This CDR3 has 17 amino acids. Trimming cost V 6 bases and J 2 bases, with 26 bases left between them. Germline lookup yields CDR1 SQVTM and CDR2 ANQGSEA. The CDR3 bases are TGCAGCGTCCTACGAACTGGTGTGCAGGGGAGAACCTACGAGCAGTACTTC. Translated, it gives CSVLRTGVQGRTYEQYF.

In this sample, this clonotype turned up many times. The chain combines TRBV27 with TRBJ1-2; D is unresolved. CDR1 is MNHEY, CDR2 SMNVEV, per germline (reference sequence). The ends were cut back, 0 bases at V and 5 bases at J, with 7 bases in the middle. The CDR3 covers 13 residues. The CDR3: CASSLSYGYGYTF. The CDR3 DNA follows: TGTGCCAGCAGTTTATCGTACGGGTATGGCTACACCTTC.

In its sample, this clonotype was seen a few times. This chain connects TRBV9 to TRBJ2-1, with D uncertain. Trimming cost V 4 bases and J 2 bases, with 10 bases left between them. The CDR3 contains 14 residues. Per the germline V gene, CDR1 is SGDLS and CDR2 is YYNGEE. The CDR3 loop reads CASSPVWPYNEQFF. CDR3 nucleotide sequence: TGTGCCAGCAGCCCCGTTTGGCCCTACAATGAGCAGTTCTTC.

The chain carries TRBV24-1 and TRBJ2-5, with TRBD2 identical over 8 bases. Trimming removed 3 bases from V and 4 bases from J; junction bases left unmatched: 3. The CDR3 contains 14 residues. The germline gives CDR1 KGHDR, CDR2 SFDVKD. The DNA of the CDR3 is TGTGCCACCAGTGATGGACGGGGGGGAGAGACCCAGTACTTC. Amino acids: CATSDGRGGETQYF.

This clonotype appeared many times. The V call is TRBV28, the J call TRBJ2-1; D may be TRBD1 (8 bases). The CDR3 spans 14 residues. With 7 bases removed from V and 4 bases from J, the gap between germline ends came to 14 bases. Germline V lookup: CDR1 MDHEN, CDR2 SYDVKM. The CDR3 DNA reads as TGTGCCAGCATAACACAGGGGGGGTACAATGAGCAGTTCTTC. Translation gives CASITQGGYNEQFF.

A remark on this clonotype: This sequence is one base from a far larger clone and is likely a read error. This sequence joins TRBV2 and TRBJ2-1; 13 bases map to TRBD2. After removal of 8 bases from V and 3 bases from J, the junction contained 16 bases not matched to a gene. CDR3 length: 19 amino acids. Germline CDR1 SNHLY, CDR2 FYNNEI. The CDR3 region has the DNA TGTGCCAGCCGCCCCGGGACTAGCGGGATCCTAGTCATCTACAATGAGCAGTTCTTC. Protein sequence: CASRPGTSGILVIYNEQFF. The full variable domain, rest sourced from reference TRBV2 and TRBJ2-1, is EPEVTQTPSHQVTQMGQEVILRCVPISNHLYFYWYRQILGQKVEFLVSFYNNEISEKSEIFDDQFSVERPDGSNFTLKIRSTKLEDSAMYFCASRPGTSGILVIYNEQFFGPGTRLTVL.

This clonotype was seen at least ten times. The chain has TRBV19 and TRBJ2-7; possibly TRBD1 or TRBD2 for D (5 bases each). The CDR3 spans 14 residues. Between the trimmed V and J ends, which lost 5 bases and 0 bases, there was a span of 11 bases. Germline V CDR1 and CDR2: LNHDA, SQIVND (reference sequence). This CDR3 reads CASSLRDGSYEQYF. The DNA of the CDR3 is TGTGCCAGTAGTCTACGGGACGGCTCCTACGAGCAGTACTTC.

This clonotype appeared a few times. A much larger clone lies a single base off, so this may be a read error. This chain joins TRBV5-1 and TRBJ2-1; the match to TRBD2 covers 15 bases. This CDR3 has 16 amino acids. The V segment lost 4 bases and the J segment 12 bases; nucleotides outside the gene matches: 11. In germline, CDR1 is SGHRS, CDR2 YFSETQ. The CDR3 reads CASSPGLAGGSHGQFF. CDR3 nucleotide sequence: TGCGCCAGCAGCCCGGGACTAGCGGGGGGTTCCCATGGGCAGTTCTTC.

This clonotype was found many times. This chain links TRBV10-2 with TRBJ1-1; 7 nucleotides line up with TRBD1. CDR1 is WSHSY and CDR2 is SAAADI in the germline V gene. J lost 6 bases, V lost 4 bases, and 11 bases had no gene match. The CDR3 is 15 residues long. The CDR3 spells CASSVPRQGGSEAFF. The CDR3 DNA follows: TGCGCCAGCAGTGTACCGAGACAGGGAGGGTCTGAAGCTTTCTTT.

In its sample, this clonotype was seen many times. The chain joins TRBV20-1 to TRBJ1-1, with D tentatively TRBD1 (5 bases). Germline V gene data show CDR1 as DFQATT and CDR2 as SNEGSKA (reference sequence). The CDR3 loop spans 11 amino acids. CDR3 sequence: CTFRAAGHAFF. The CDR3 nucleotides read TGCACCTTCCGGGCGGCGGGGCATGCTTTCTTT.

The chain has TRBV4-2 and TRBJ2-2; the D gene is possibly TRBD2 (6 bases). The CDR3 length is 15 residues. V lost 3 bases to trimming and J lost 7 bases, with 15 bases between them. Germline lookup yields CDR1 LGHNA and CDR2 YNFKEQ. CDR3 protein: CASSQGGREVGELFF. DNA of the CDR3: TGTGCCAGCAGCCAGGGGGGTAGGGAGGTCGGGGAGCTGTTTTTT.

As concerns this clonotype: This may be a read error, as it is one base from a much larger clone. J is TRBJ2-5 and V is TRBV5-4, with D tentatively TRBD2 (6 bases). Trimming pared 1 base from V and 2 bases from J, leaving 9 bases between. The V gene's germline CDR1 is SGHNT and CDR2 YYREEE (reference sequence). This CDR3 has 14 residues. The CDR3 is CASSLRDLQETQYF. CDR3 nucleotides: TGTGCCAGCAGCTTGCGGGACTTACAAGAGACCCAGTACTTC.

Comment on this clonotype: Given a far larger clone just one base away, this is likely a sequencing read error. The genes are TRBV2 and TRBJ1-1; TRBD1 agrees at 9 bases. The CDR3 loop spans 16 amino acids. The germline gives CDR1 SNHLY, CDR2 FYNNEI. CDR3 DNA: TGTGCCAGCAGCCCGGACAGGGGTAAAATGAACACTGAAGCTTCCTTT. Translating gives CASSPDRGKMNTEASF.

The rearrangement uses TRBV5-4 and TRBJ2-3; D is possibly TRBD2 (6 bases). The CDR3 spans 17 residues. Trimming shortened V by 2 bases and J by 2 bases, and 18 bases separated the two germline ends. Germline V gives CDR1 SGHNT, CDR2 YYREEE (reference sequence). CDR3 coding DNA: TGTGCCAGCAGCTTATGGTCTGGCGGGGCTAACACAGATACGCAGTATTTT. Translation: CASSLWSGGANTDTQYF.

This clonotype was seen repeatedly, ten times or more. This sequence joins TRBV12-3 or TRBV12-4 and TRBJ1-1, with unresolved D. CDR3 length: 15 residues. The ends were cut back, 1 base at V and 6 bases at J, with 15 bases in the middle. The CDR3 DNA reads as TGTGCCAGCAGTTTAGTGGCGGAGGGAATGCCTGAAGCTTTCTTT. Its protein is CASSLVAEGMPEAFF.

Points on this clonotype: With a much larger clone just one base away, this may be a read error. J is TRBJ2-1 and V is TRBV6-2 or TRBV6-3; the D gene is possibly TRBD1 (6 bases). The germline gives CDR1 MNHEY, CDR2 SVGEGT. This CDR3 comprises 15 residues. The chain's CDR3 is CASSDRKVTYNEQLF. Written as DNA, the CDR3 is TGTGCCAGCAGTGACAGGAAAGTCACCTACAATGAGCAGCTCTTC.